This TCR beta chain originates from a study of long-term antiretroviral therapy in people with HIV. Study-level points and caveats: Clones that had undergone expansion before ART prevailed in the repertoire throughout all time points. It was observed that HIV repertoires exhibited narrower CDR3 length ranges than controls.

This CDR3 spans 13 amino acids. Germline CDR1 is MNHEY and CDR2 is SMNVEV (reference sequence). The V gene lost 4 bases and the J gene lost 7 bases, with 14 bases spanning the gap. This clone has just a few counts. Its specificity is unknown. None of the participants with HIV were treated outside the United States. Run at survey level, the immunoSEQ assay was version v3.0. Per-sample targets for sequencing were roughly 40,000-55,000 T-cell genomes. Assay: immunoSEQ multiplex PCR; the TCRdb copy retains only in-frame clones and omits some. The top ten clones hold approximately 8% of a sample with some 17,000 clones, less than 85% of them seen once.

V and J are TRBV27 and TRBJ2-7; D is possibly TRBD1 (6 bases). The receptor's source is a man younger than 45 with HIV. Here the sequenced sample was unsorted PBMCs, taken at the start of antiretroviral therapy. The CDR3 spells CASSSQQGGEQYF. The CDR3 coding sequence is TGTGCCAGCAGTTCCCAACAGGGTGGAGAGCAGTACTTC.